This section outlines one T cell receptor beta chain sequence together with its context. The antigen is not known. Only in-frame clones appear in the TCRdb table, and some are missing; sequencing was by immunoSEQ multiplex PCR. The table records around 15,000 clones, just under 80% of them present only once. Germline V lookup: CDR1 PRHDT, CDR2 FYEKMQ (reference sequence). CDR3 length: 15 amino acids. Trimming took 4 bases from V and 3 from J, leaving 15 bases between them. This specimen comes from a study of OX40 agonist ivuxolimab in advanced cancers. Study details: In this cohort, patients received ivuxolimab, an agonistic anti-OX40 (CD134) antibody.

Study findings and constraints: Low normalized T-cell clonal expansion also characterized some of the nonresponders.

The material sequenced was CD4+ or CD8+ T cells sorted from blood, taken in a trial of the OX40 agonist ivuxolimab. The genes are TRBV13 and TRBJ1-1, with a possible D match to TRBD1 (6 bases). This clonotype originated in an adult with an advanced solid tumor such as melanoma, head and neck, liver or kidney cancer. For the CDR3, the DNA is TGTGCCAGCAGCTCCGCAGGGGAAAGGGACACTGAAGCTTTCTTT. Its protein is CASSSAGERDTEAFF.